A selection of T cell receptor beta chains follows, all from one sample in a study of blood T cell repertoires in COVID-19. Produced via immunoSEQ multiplex PCR; TCRdb's table is partial and in-frame only. The sample yields tens of thousands of clones, approximately 83% seen once. The specimen was peripheral blood. The receptors were sampled from a man aged 80 or over with active or convalescent COVID-19. Each CDR3 is given with its conserved first and last residue. The order of the fields is CDR3 length, clone size, J gene, D gene, V gene, CDR3 DNA, CDR3 protein. D genes are given only for firm matches. The size field is filled for only some rows; it gives once, few, many or a size class.

cdr3_length: 14
clone_size: once
j_call: TRBJ2-7
d_call: NA
v_call: TRBV3-1/TRBV3-2
cdr3_nt: TGTGCCAGCAGCACCCGGGACACCACCCACGAGCAGTACTTC
cdr3_aa: CASSTRDTTHEQYF

cdr3_length: 14
clone_size: once
j_call: TRBJ2-2
d_call: NA
v_call: TRBV5-1
cdr3_nt: TGCGCCAGCAGCCCCGATACGGTCACCGGGGAGCTGTTTTTT
cdr3_aa: CASSPDTVTGELFF

cdr3_length: 14
clone_size: NA
j_call: TRBJ1-6
d_call: NA
v_call: TRBV7-9
cdr3_nt: TGTGCCAGCAGCTTAGGTTCGGAGGGTTCACCCCTCCACTTT
cdr3_aa: CASSLGSEGSPLHF

cdr3_length: 15
clone_size: NA
j_call: TRBJ1-4
d_call: NA
v_call: TRBV7-8
cdr3_nt: TGTGCCAGCAGCTTAAGTCTGGCGGCGCTCGAAAAACTGTTTTTT
cdr3_aa: CASSLSLAALEKLFF

cdr3_length: 16
clone_size: NA
j_call: TRBJ1-6
d_call: TRBD1
v_call: TRBV7-2
cdr3_nt: TGTGCCAGCAGCCCCACCGGGACAGTAAATAATTCACCCCTCCACTTT
cdr3_aa: CASSPTGTVNNSPLHF

cdr3_length: 14
clone_size: NA
j_call: TRBJ2-7
d_call: NA
v_call: TRBV20-1
cdr3_nt: TGCAGTGCTAGTAATCCGTCGAGCTCCTACGAGCAGTACTTC
cdr3_aa: CSASNPSSSYEQYF

cdr3_length: 14
clone_size: NA
j_call: TRBJ2-1
d_call: TRBD2
v_call: TRBV6-5
cdr3_nt: TGTGCCACCCGGGGGACTAGCGGGCTCAATGAGCAGTTCTTC
cdr3_aa: CATRGTSGLNEQFF

cdr3_length: 13
clone_size: NA
j_call: TRBJ2-7
d_call: NA
v_call: TRBV7-2
cdr3_nt: TGTGCCAGCAGCTTCCTTGCAGCCTACGAGCAGTACTTC
cdr3_aa: CASSFLAAYEQYF

cdr3_length: 11
clone_size: NA
j_call: TRBJ2-7
d_call: NA
v_call: TRBV5-1
cdr3_nt: TGCGCCAGCAGCTTGGCCGACGAGCAGTACTTC
cdr3_aa: CASSLADEQYF

cdr3_length: 15
clone_size: NA
j_call: TRBJ1-3
d_call: NA
v_call: TRBV28
cdr3_nt: TGTGCCAGCAGTTTACAGGGTTTCTCTGGAAACACCATATATTTT
cdr3_aa: CASSLQGFSGNTIYF

cdr3_length: 15
clone_size: NA
j_call: TRBJ1-5
d_call: TRBD1
v_call: TRBV28
cdr3_nt: TGTGCCAGCAGTAAACCGGACAGGACAGGGTTGCCCCAGCATTTT
cdr3_aa: CASSKPDRTGLPQHF

cdr3_length: 13
clone_size: NA
j_call: TRBJ1-2
d_call: NA
v_call: TRBV30
cdr3_nt: TGTGCCTGGAGGGGGGCCCGGGCAGGGGGCTACACCTTC
cdr3_aa: CAWRGARAGGYTF

cdr3_length: 14
clone_size: NA
j_call: TRBJ2-7
d_call: TRBD1
v_call: TRBV5-1
cdr3_nt: TGCGCCAGCAGCTTGCAGGGACAGGGGTACGAGCAGTACTTC
cdr3_aa: CASSLQGQGYEQYF

cdr3_length: 16
clone_size: NA
j_call: TRBJ2-1
d_call: TRBD2
v_call: TRBV3-1/TRBV3-2
cdr3_nt: TGTGCCAGCAGCCAAGGTGCGGGGGGGGCCTACAATGAGCAGTTCTTC
cdr3_aa: CASSQGAGGAYNEQFF

cdr3_length: 15
clone_size: NA
j_call: TRBJ1-1
d_call: TRBD1
v_call: TRBV6-2/TRBV6-3
cdr3_nt: TGTGCCAGCAGTAGGGACAGGGGACGATACACTGAAGCTTTCTTT
cdr3_aa: CASSRDRGRYTEAFF

cdr3_length: 14
clone_size: NA
j_call: TRBJ1-6
d_call: NA
v_call: TRBV10-1
cdr3_nt: TGCGCCAGCAGTGATTTGAGGGAAGGTTCACCCCTCCACTTT
cdr3_aa: CASSDLREGSPLHF

cdr3_length: 12
clone_size: NA
j_call: TRBJ2-7
d_call: TRBD1
v_call: TRBV27
cdr3_nt: TGTGCCAGCAGAACAGGGGGCTACGAGCAGTACTTC
cdr3_aa: CASRTGGYEQYF

cdr3_length: 11
clone_size: few
j_call: TRBJ2-7
d_call: NA
v_call: TRBV20-1
cdr3_nt: TGCAGTGCCGGGACATCGTACGAGCAGTACTTC
cdr3_aa: CSAGTSYEQYF

cdr3_length: 13
clone_size: NA
j_call: TRBJ2-5
d_call: TRBD1
v_call: TRBV2
cdr3_nt: TGTGCCAGCAGAGGGACAGGGGACGAGACCCAGTACTTC
cdr3_aa: CASRGTGDETQYF

cdr3_length: 14
clone_size: NA
j_call: TRBJ1-2
d_call: NA
v_call: TRBV10-3
cdr3_nt: TGTGCCATCAGTGAGTCGGCTGGGGCCGGAGGCTACACCTTC
cdr3_aa: CAISESAGAGGYTF

cdr3_length: 16
clone_size: once
j_call: TRBJ1-5
d_call: TRBD1
v_call: TRBV19
cdr3_nt: TGTGCCAGTAGTATAGATGTTGGGACAGGGGTTCAGCCCCAGCATTTT
cdr3_aa: CASSIDVGTGVQPQHF

cdr3_length: 12
clone_size: NA
j_call: TRBJ1-2
d_call: NA
v_call: TRBV7-2
cdr3_nt: TGTGCCAGCAGCATTGATCGGGGAGGCTACACCTTC
cdr3_aa: CASSIDRGGYTF

cdr3_length: 13
clone_size: NA
j_call: TRBJ2-5
d_call: NA
v_call: TRBV18
cdr3_nt: TGTGCCAGCTCACCACCGAGAGCGGAGACCCAGTACTTC
cdr3_aa: CASSPPRAETQYF